This is a list of T cell receptor beta chains from one sample in a study of OX40 agonist ivuxolimab in advanced cancers. TCRdb keeps only in-frame clones here, not all; method: immunoSEQ multiplex PCR. The table includes approximately 90,000 clones, 70% to 90% detected once. Sequencing used CD4+ or CD8+ T cells sorted from blood, obtained in a trial of the OX40 agonist ivuxolimab. The source is an adult with an advanced solid tumor such as melanoma, head and neck, liver or kidney cancer. Each CDR3 is given with its conserved first and last residue. D genes are given only for firm matches. Size values are once, few and many counts, or a class for expanded clones, and some rows have none.

j_call clone_size d_call v_call cdr3_nt cdr3_aa
TRBJ2-3 few TRBD2 TRBV4-2 TGTGCCAGCAGCCAAGAGCCGGCGGGAGCGGGGGAGGGAGATACGCAGTATTTT CASSQEPAGAGEGDTQYF
TRBJ1-6 - - TRBV19 TGTGCCAGCACCCCTCGGGCGGGCTCCTATAATTCACCCCTCCACTTT CASTPRAGSYNSPLHF
TRBJ2-3 - TRBD2 TRBV4-3 TGCGCCAGCAGCCAAATGGCAGCGGGGCAACGAGGTACGCAGTATTTT CASSQMAAGQRGTQYF
TRBJ1-1 once - TRBV5-1 TGCGCCAGCAGCCTTACAGGTAACACTGAAGCTTTCTTT CASSLTGNTEAFF
TRBJ2-1 - TRBD1 TRBV5-1 TGCGCCAGCAGCTTTGTAGGGGGCTCCAACAATGAGCAGTTCTTC CASSFVGGSNNEQFF
TRBJ1-2 - - TRBV6-5 TGTGCCAGCAGAAGAACCGGGACGGAGAACTATGGCTACACCTTC CASRRTGTENYGYTF
TRBJ2-1 - TRBD2 TRBV5-1 TGCGCCAGCAGCTTGGGAGACGGCGGGGGGATATTCAATGAGCAGTTCTTC CASSLGDGGGIFNEQFF
TRBJ1-6 - - TRBV9 TGTGCCAGCAGCGTAGAAGAGAATTCACCCCTCCACTTT CASSVEENSPLHF
TRBJ2-3 - TRBD2 TRBV18 TGTGCCAGCTCACCCTTAAGCGGGGTAGGAGATACGCAGTATTTT CASSPLSGVGDTQYF
TRBJ2-1 - - TRBV7-9 TGTGCCAGCAGCTTAGCAGGGACACACAATGAGCAGTTCTTC CASSLAGTHNEQFF
TRBJ1-1 - - TRBV4-3 TGCGCCAGCAGCCAAGCTCCGGGCCCCTCGGCGACTGAAGCTTTCTTT CASSQAPGPSATEAFF
TRBJ2-7 - - TRBV9 TGTGCCAGCAGCGTAGGTCCGATGACCTACGAGCAGTACTTC CASSVGPMTYEQYF
TRBJ1-2 once - TRBV6-5 TGTGCCAGCAGTTACGGGGGGCAGCGCTATGGCTACACCTTC CASSYGGQRYGYTF